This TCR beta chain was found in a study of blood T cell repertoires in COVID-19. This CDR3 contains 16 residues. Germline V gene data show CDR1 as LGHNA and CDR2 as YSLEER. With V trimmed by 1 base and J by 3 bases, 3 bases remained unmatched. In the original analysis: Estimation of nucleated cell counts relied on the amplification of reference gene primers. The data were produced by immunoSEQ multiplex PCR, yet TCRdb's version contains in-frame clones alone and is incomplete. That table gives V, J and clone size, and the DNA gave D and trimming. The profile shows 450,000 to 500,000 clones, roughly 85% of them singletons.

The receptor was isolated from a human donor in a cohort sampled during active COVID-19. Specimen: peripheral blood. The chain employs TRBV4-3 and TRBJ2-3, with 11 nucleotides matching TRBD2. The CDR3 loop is CASSQATSGSTDTQYF. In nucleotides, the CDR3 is TGCGCCAGCAGCCAAGCTACTAGCGGGAGTACAGATACGCAGTATTTT.